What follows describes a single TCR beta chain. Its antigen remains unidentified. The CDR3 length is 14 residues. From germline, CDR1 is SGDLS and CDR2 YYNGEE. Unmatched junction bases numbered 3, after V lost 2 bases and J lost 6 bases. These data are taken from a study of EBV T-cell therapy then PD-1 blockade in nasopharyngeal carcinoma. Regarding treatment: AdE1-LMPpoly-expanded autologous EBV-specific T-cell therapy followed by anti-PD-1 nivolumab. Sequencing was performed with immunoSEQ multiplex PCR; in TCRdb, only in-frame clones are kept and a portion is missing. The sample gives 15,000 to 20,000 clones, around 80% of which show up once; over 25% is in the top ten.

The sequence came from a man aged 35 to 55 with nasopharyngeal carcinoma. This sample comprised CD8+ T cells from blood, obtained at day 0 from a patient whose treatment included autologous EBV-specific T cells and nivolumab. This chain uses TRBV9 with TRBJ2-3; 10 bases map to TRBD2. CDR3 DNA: TGTGCCAGCAGCGTTAGCGGGGGGCTTGATACGCAGTATTTT. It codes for CASSVSGGLDTQYF.